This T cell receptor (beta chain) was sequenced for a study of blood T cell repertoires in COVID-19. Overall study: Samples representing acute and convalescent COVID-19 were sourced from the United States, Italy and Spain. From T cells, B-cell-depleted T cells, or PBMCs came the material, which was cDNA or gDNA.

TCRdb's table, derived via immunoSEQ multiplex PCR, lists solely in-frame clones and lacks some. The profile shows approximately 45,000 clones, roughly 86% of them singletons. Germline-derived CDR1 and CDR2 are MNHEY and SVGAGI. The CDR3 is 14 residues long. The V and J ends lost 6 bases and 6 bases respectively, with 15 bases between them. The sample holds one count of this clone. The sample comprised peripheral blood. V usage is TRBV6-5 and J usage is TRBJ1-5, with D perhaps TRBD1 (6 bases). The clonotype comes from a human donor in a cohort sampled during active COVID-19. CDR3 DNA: TGTGCCAGCAGGACCTCAGGGGTCGGTCAGCCCCAGCATTTT. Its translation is CASRTSGVGQPQHF.